The 18 T cell receptor beta chains given below trace back to one sample, sequenced in a study of control samples from healthy donors and cancer patients. TCRdb keeps only in-frame clones here, not all; method: immunoSEQ multiplex PCR. Among over 100,000 clones listed, about 90% were seen once. Sequenced material: blood. These receptor sequences come from a woman aged 45-60 years in good health.

The chain is built from TRBV18 and TRBJ2-2; D not resolved. The CDR3 loop spans 12 amino acids. Germline lookup yields CDR1 KGHSH and CDR2 LQKENI. Trimming shortened V by 2 bases and J by 7 bases, and 5 bases separated the two germline ends. DNA for the CDR3: TGTGCCAGCTCACCAGTTTACGGGGAGCTGTTTTTT. Its protein product is CASSPVYGELFF.

V gene TRBV28 combines with J gene TRBJ2-7; possible D gene TRBD1, 7 bases. The CDR3 loop spans 15 amino acids. Germline loops: CDR1 MDHEN, CDR2 SYDVKM. Trimming stripped 0 bases from V and 6 bases from J, with 15 bases between. The CDR3 sequence is CASSLCSQGGCEQYF. The CDR3 DNA reads TGTGCCAGCAGTTTATGCTCGCAGGGGGGTTGCGAGCAGTACTTC.

The V call is TRBV5-5, the J call TRBJ2-7, with 9 nucleotides matching TRBD2. V gave up 3 bases and J gave up 4 bases; unmatched junction bases: 11. Germline V gene lookup returns CDR1 SGHKS and CDR2 YYEKEE (reference sequence). This CDR3 contains 16 residues. The CDR3 protein is CASSSFSGTSWYEQYF. DNA for the CDR3: TGTGCCAGCAGCTCGTTCTCCGGGACTAGCTGGTACGAGCAGTACTTC.

The CDR3 nucleotides are TGTGCCTGGACCCACCCACAAGAGACCCAGTACTTC. Residues: CAWTHPQETQYF. V and J are TRBV30 and TRBJ2-5; D is undetermined. The V and J ends lost 4 bases and 2 bases respectively, with 8 bases between them. The CDR3 is 12 amino acids. Germline loops: CDR1 GTSNPN, CDR2 SVGIG (reference sequence).

The chain carries TRBV12-5 and TRBJ1-1; D is unclear. V gave up 2 bases and J gave up 0 bases, with 4 bases separating them. Germline CDR1 reads LGHNT; CDR2 reads FRNRAP. The length of the CDR3 is 13 residues. This chain's CDR3 is CASGLSMNTEAFF. CDR3 DNA sequence: TGTGCTAGTGGTTTGAGTATGAACACTGAAGCTTTCTTT.

This chain uses TRBV10-1 with TRBJ2-4, with TRBD1 matching over 8 bases. The germline CDR1 and CDR2 sequences are WNHNN and SYGVQD (reference sequence). The CDR3 contains 15 residues. J was trimmed by 0 bases and V by 5 bases; bases with no gene match: 3. CDR3 DNA: TGCGCCAGCAGTACAGGGGGGATAGCCAAAAACATTCAGTACTTC. Protein product: CASSTGGIAKNIQYF.

The chain uses TRBV7-9 and TRBJ1-2, with a weak D call TRBD1 (5 bases). Germline CDR1 SEHNR, CDR2 FQNEAQ (reference sequence). CDR3 length: 14 amino acids. The V end was cut by 5 bases, the J end by 4 bases, with 14 bases between. In DNA, the CDR3 is TGTGCCAGCAGCCGTCGGGGGGAGGGCTATGGCTACACCTTC. Protein product: CASSRRGEGYGYTF.

This chain connects TRBV5-1 to TRBJ1-1; TRBD1 matches 9 bases. With 5 bases clipped from V and 0 bases from J, the junction kept 8 bases outside the gene matches. CDR3 length equals 16 residues. Germline lookup yields CDR1 SGHRS and CDR2 YFSETQ. The CDR3 protein is CASSTDRGIMNTEAFF. The CDR3 DNA follows: TGCGCCAGCAGTACGGACAGGGGTATCATGAACACTGAAGCTTTCTTT.

V usage is TRBV7-9 and J usage is TRBJ2-7; D call uncertain. Trimming stripped 5 bases from V and 7 bases from J, with 12 bases between. The CDR3 length is 12 residues. In germline, CDR1 is SEHNR, CDR2 FQNEAQ (reference sequence). CDR3 region: CASSPAPSEQYF. The DNA for the CDR3 is TGTGCCAGCAGCCCTGCACCTTCGGAGCAGTACTTC. The entire variable domain, with the rest obtained from reference TRBV7-9 and TRBJ2-7, is as follows: DTGVSQNPRHKITKRGQNVTFRCDPISEHNRLYWYRQTLGQGPEFLTYFQNEAQLEKSRLLSDRFSAERPKGSFSTLEIQRTEQGDSAMYLCASSPAPSEQYFGPGTRLTVT.

V and J are TRBV10-3 and TRBJ1-5; 8 bases fit TRBD1. From germline, CDR1 is ENHRY and CDR2 SYGVKD. V trimming: 2 bases; J trimming: 6 bases; junction bases outside the gene matches: 6. There are 15 residues in the CDR3. CDR3 sequence: CAISEKGQGRQPQHF. The DNA of the CDR3 is TGTGCCATCAGTGAGAAAGGACAGGGACGTCAGCCCCAGCATTTT.

This chain uses TRBV19 with TRBJ1-1; D perhaps matches TRBD1 (5 bases). V gave up 8 bases and J gave up 5 bases, with 15 bases separating them. There are 13 residues in the CDR3. The V gene's germline CDR1 is LNHDA and CDR2 SQIVND (reference sequence). The CDR3 bases are TGTGCCAGTCTCTGGCCGGGGGGGACTGAAGCTTTCTTT. As protein: CASLWPGGTEAFF.

V is TRBV12-3 or TRBV12-4 and J is TRBJ2-1; either TRBD1 or TRBD2 may fit D (5 bases each). V gave up 3 bases and J gave up 9 bases, with 12 bases separating them. This CDR3 region has 13 residues. The DNA of the CDR3 is TGTGCCAGCAGTTTCTCCCGGGACGGTGAGCAGTTCTTC. Translated: CASSFSRDGEQFF.

This chain links TRBV5-6 with TRBJ2-4; D is unresolved. V was trimmed by 2 bases and J by 0 bases, leaving 6 bases between them. CDR3 size: 14 residues. In germline, CDR1 is SGHDT, CDR2 YYEEEE. The DNA of the CDR3 is TGTGCCAGCAGCTTCGGTCTAGCCAAAAACATTCAGTACTTC. Amino acids: CASSFGLAKNIQYF.

Regarding this clone: At one end the junction does not follow the germline gene, possibly because of a read error. This CDR3 is also generated by other DNA sequences in the sample. The gene calls are TRBV5-8 and TRBJ1-3, with TRBD1 as a possible D gene (5 bases). This CDR3 comprises 14 residues. Germline-derived CDR1 and CDR2 are SGHTS and YDEGEE. The CDR3 DNA is TGCGCCAGCAGTTGGGACGGCTCTGGAAACACCATATATTTT. It codes for CASSWDGSGNTIYF. Complete variable domain (other parts from reference TRBV5-8 and TRBJ1-3): EAGVTQSPTHLIKTRGQQATLRCSPISGHTSVYWYQQALGLGLQFLLWYDEGEERNRGNFPPRFSGRQFPNYSSELNVNALELEDSALYLCASSWDGSGNTIYFGEGSWLTVV.

This rearrangement joins TRBV5-6 to TRBJ2-2, with 10 bases matching TRBD2. The CDR3 extends over 15 amino acids. With V trimmed by 4 bases and J by 6 bases, 6 bases remained unmatched. The germline gives CDR1 SGHDT, CDR2 YYEEEE. CDR3 DNA: TGTGCCAGCAGCCAGCGGGGGGGCCGACCCGGGGAGCTGTTTTTT. This encodes CASSQRGGRPGELFF.

A few counts support this clone. CDR3 sequence (DNA): TGTGCCACCAGCAGAGATCGAACCCGATCGAACACTGAAGCTTTCTTT. Its translation is CATSRDRTRSNTEAFF. The chain employs TRBV15 and TRBJ1-1, with no clear D. The CDR3 runs to 16 residues. Trimming removed 0 bases from V and 1 base from J, with 12 bases in between. CDR1 is LNHNV and CDR2 is YYDKDF in the germline V gene (reference sequence). Full variable domain (remainder filled in from reference TRBV15 and TRBJ1-1): DAMVIQNPRYQVTQFGKPVTLSCSQTLNHNVMYWYQQKSSQAPKLLFHYYDKDFNNEADTPDNFQSRRPNTSFCFLDIRSPGLGDTAMYLCATSRDRTRSNTEAFFGQGTRLTVV.

The V call is TRBV6-5, the J call TRBJ1-6; 8 bases map to TRBD1. Germline CDR1 and CDR2: MNHEY and SVGAGI. CDR3 length: 15 amino acids. Trimming at V came to 0 bases and at J to 10 bases, leaving 5 bases not matched to a gene. CDR3 sequence: CASSYSYRGDSPLHF. CDR3 sequence (DNA): TGTGCCAGCAGTTACTCGTACAGGGGGGACTCACCCCTCCACTTT.

The chain carries TRBV27 and TRBJ1-5, with 7 bases fitting TRBD1. Trimming cost V 8 bases and J 7 bases; bases outside gene matches: 8. There are 13 residues in the CDR3. The V gene's germline CDR1 is MNHEY and CDR2 SMNVEV (reference sequence). The DNA of the CDR3 is TGTGCCAGCCGGGTGACAGGGACCCAGCCCCAGCATTTT. It codes for CASRVTGTQPQHF.